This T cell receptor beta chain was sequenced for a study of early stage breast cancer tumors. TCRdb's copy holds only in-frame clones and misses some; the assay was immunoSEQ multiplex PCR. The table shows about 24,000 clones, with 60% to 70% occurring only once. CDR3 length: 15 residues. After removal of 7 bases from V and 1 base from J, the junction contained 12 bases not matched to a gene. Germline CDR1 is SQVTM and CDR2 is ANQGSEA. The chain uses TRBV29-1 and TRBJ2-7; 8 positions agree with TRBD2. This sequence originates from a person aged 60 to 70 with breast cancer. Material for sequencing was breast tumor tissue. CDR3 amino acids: CSGSGGAGGSYEQYF. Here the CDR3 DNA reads TGCAGCGGTTCCGGGGGGGCGGGAGGTTCCTACGAGCAGTACTTC.